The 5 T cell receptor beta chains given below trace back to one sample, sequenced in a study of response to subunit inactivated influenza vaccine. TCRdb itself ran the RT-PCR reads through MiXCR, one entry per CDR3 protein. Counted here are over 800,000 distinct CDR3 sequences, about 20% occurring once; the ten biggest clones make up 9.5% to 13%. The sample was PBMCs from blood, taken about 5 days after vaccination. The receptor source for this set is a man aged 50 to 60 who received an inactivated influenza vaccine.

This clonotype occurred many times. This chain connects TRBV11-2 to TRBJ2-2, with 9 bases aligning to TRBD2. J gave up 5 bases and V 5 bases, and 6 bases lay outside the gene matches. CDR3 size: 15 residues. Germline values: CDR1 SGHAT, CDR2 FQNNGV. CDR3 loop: CASSRSGSGTGELFF. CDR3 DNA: TGTGCCAGCAGCCGTAGCGGGAGTGGTACCGGGGAGCTGTTTTTT.

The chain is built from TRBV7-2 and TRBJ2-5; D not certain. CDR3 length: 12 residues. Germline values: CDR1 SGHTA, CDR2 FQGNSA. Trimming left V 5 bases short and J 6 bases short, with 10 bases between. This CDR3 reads CASSPDRQTQYF. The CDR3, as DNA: TGTGCCAGCAGCCCGGACCGTCAGACCCAGTACTTC. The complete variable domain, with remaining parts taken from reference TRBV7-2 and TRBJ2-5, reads GAGVSQSPSNKVTEKGKDVELRCDPISGHTALYWYRQSLGQGLEFLIYFQGNSAPDKSGLPSDRFSAERTGGSVSTLTIQRTQQEDSAVYLCASSPDRQTQYFGPGTRLLVL.

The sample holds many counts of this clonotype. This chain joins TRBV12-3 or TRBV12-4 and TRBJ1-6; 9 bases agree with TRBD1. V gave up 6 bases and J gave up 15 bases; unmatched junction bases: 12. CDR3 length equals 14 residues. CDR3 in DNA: TGTGCCAGCAGGAGGGACAGGGCCTCCGTGAACCTCCACTTT. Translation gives CASRRDRASVNLHF.

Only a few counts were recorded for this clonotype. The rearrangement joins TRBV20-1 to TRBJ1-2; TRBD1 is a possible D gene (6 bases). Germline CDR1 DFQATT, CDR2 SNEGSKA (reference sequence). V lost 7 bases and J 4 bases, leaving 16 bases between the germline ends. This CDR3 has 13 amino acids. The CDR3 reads CSVRTANFYGYTF. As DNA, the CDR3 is TGCAGTGTAAGGACAGCGAACTTCTATGGCTACACCTTC.

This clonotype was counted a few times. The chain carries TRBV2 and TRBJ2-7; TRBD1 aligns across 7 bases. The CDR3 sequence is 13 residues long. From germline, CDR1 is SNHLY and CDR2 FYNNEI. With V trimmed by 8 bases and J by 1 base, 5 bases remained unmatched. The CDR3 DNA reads TGTGCCAGCCTACCGGGACAGTCCTACGAGCAGTACTTC. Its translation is CASLPGQSYEQYF.